Listed here is a single TCR beta chain. Isolation recovered at least 7 million PBMCs from every sample. Total RNA was extracted at no less than 6 micrograms per sample. These data are taken from a study of blood T cells in healthy people across ages. It was with a sample-barcoded 5' primer and a J-beta primer mix that a second PCR of roughly 7 to 12 cycles was run. One entry per CDR3 protein, called by TCRdb with MiXCR from the 5' RACE reads. The sample gives over a million distinct CDR3 sequences, roughly 64% of which show up once; roughly 7% is in the top ten. Germline assignment: CDR1 MGHDK and CDR2 SYGVNS. Trimming took 1 base from V and 3 from J, leaving 13 bases between them. There are 16 residues in the CDR3.

Sequenced input: blood. V and J are TRBV25-1 and TRBJ2-1, with D possibly matching TRBD1 (5 bases). This clonotype was obtained from a man younger than 35 in good health. The CDR3 nucleotides read TGTGCCAGCAGTGAATCCGGGCAGGGCATCTACAATGAGCAGTTCTTC. It codes for CASSESGQGIYNEQFF. The whole variable domain, remainder taken from reference TRBV25-1 and TRBJ2-1, is EADIYQTPRYLVIGTGKKITLECSQTMGHDKMYWYQQDPGMELHLIHYSYGVNSTEKGDLSSESTVSRIRTEHFPLTLESARPSHTSQYLCASSESGQGIYNEQFFGPGTRLTVL.